Many counts were recorded for the clone carrying this T cell receptor beta chain. Its antigen is not identified. The data derive from a study of T cell repertoires in cytomegalovirus infection. For the study at large: Well-studied HLA-B-restricted CMV epitopes were used in the study alongside recently identified HLA-C-restricted ones. Through public TCR beta signatures, both CMV infection and matching HLA type were indicated. Regarding the study as a whole: There were HLA-C-restricted CMV-specific TCR beta clonotypes dominating the ex vivo response.

Germline V gene lookup returns CDR1 SGHAT and CDR2 FQDESV (reference sequence). The CDR3 contains 14 residues. After removal of 1 base from V and 3 bases from J, the junction contained 1 base not matched to a gene. MiXCR was run by TCRdb on the reads, yielding one entry per CDR3 protein. The sample holds about 920,000 distinct CDR3 sequences, roughly 30% seen once. This receptor was identified in a human donor in good health (CMV status not recorded). Some clones in this sample may be carry-over from other donors' samples. The chain carries TRBV11-1 and TRBJ2-7; 9 nucleotides align to TRBD1. This specimen consisted of cultured CD8+ T cells from PBMCs, obtained from culture after CMV antigen stimulation. The CDR3 region is CASSLDRGLYEQYV. Here the CDR3 DNA reads TGTGCCAGCAGCTTAGACAGGGGGCTCTACGAGCAGTACGTC.